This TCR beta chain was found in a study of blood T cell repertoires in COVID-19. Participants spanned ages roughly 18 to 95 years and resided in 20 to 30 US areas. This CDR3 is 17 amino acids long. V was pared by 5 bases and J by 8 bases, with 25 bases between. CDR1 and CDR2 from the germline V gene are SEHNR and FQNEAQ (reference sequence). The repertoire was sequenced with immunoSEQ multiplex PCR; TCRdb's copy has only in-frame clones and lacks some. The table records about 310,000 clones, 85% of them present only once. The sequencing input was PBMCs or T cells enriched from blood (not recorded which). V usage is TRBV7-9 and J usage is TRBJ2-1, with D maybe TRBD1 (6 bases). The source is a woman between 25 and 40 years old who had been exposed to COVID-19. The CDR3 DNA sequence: TGTGCCAGCAGCATGGGGACAAGACCCCTGACTGGGCATGAGCAGTTCTTC. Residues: CASSMGTRPLTGHEQFF. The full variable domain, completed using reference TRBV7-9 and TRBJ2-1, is DTGVSQNPRHKITKRGQNVTFRCDPISEHNRLYWYRQTLGQGPEFLTYFQNEAQLEKSRLLSDRFSAERPKGSFSTLEIQRTEQGDSAMYLCASSMGTRPLTGHEQFFGPGTRLTVL.